This T cell receptor (beta chain) stems from a study of a mutant IDH1 vaccine in newly diagnosed glioma. TCRdb keeps only in-frame clones here, not all; method: immunoSEQ multiplex PCR. The top ten clones hold 2.9% of a sample with approximately 70,000 clones, approximately 86% of them seen once. The time point was: baseline, week 1 (first vaccination visit). Regarding treatment: pre-vaccination baseline after standard-of-care therapy. The CDR3 consists of 12 residues. Looked up from germline, CDR1 is MNHEY and CDR2 is SVGAGI. With 6 bases removed from V and 0 bases from J, the gap between germline ends came to 6 bases.

The rearrangement links TRBV6-5 to TRBJ2-7; D is perhaps TRBD1 (5 bases). The sequence was collected from a man under 40 with glioma. The source was PBMCs, collected from a glioma patient treated with radiotherapy, temozolomide or both. CDR3 nucleotides: TGTGCCAGCAGGCAGGGCTCCTACGAGCAGTACTTC. Protein product: CASRQGSYEQYF.